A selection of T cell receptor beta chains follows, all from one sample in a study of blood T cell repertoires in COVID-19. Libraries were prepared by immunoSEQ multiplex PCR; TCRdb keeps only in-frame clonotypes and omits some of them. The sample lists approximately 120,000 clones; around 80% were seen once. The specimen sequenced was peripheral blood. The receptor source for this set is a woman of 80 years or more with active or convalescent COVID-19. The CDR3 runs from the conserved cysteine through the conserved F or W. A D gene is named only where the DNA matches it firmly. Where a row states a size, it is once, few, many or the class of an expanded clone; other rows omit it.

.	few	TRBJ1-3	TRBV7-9	CASSLAGVGNTIYF	TGTGCCAGCAGCTTAGCAGGGGTCGGAAACACCATATATTTT
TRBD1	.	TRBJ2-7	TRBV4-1	CASTLTTGTGESYEQYF	TGCGCCAGCACCCTTACTACCGGGACAGGGGAGTCCTACGAGCAGTACTTC
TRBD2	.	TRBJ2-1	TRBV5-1	CASSFPSGRANEQFF	TGCGCCAGCAGCTTCCCCAGCGGGAGGGCCAATGAGCAGTTCTTC
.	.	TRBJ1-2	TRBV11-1	CASSLGSGDNGYTF	TGTGCCAGCAGCTTAGGGTCGGGGGATAATGGCTACACCTTC
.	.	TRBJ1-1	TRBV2	CASKGFGGTEAFF	TGTGCCAGCAAGGGGTTCGGTGGCACTGAAGCTTTCTTT
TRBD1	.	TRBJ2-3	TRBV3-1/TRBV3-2	CASSPWQGAEDTQYF	TGTGCCAGCAGCCCCTGGCAGGGGGCAGAGGATACGCAGTATTTT
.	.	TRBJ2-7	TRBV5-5	CASSAMWGALEQYF	TGTGCCAGCAGCGCCATGTGGGGAGCTCTCGAGCAGTACTTC
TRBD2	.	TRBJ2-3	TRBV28	CASKTSGRRTDTQYF	TGTGCCAGCAAGACTAGCGGGAGGAGGACAGATACGCAGTATTTT
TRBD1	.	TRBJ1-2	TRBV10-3	CAISESDREGYTF	TGTGCCATCAGTGAGTCGGACAGGGAGGGCTACACCTTC
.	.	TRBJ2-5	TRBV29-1	CSVGDTKRETQYF	TGCAGCGTCGGGGACACGAAAAGGGAGACCCAGTACTTC
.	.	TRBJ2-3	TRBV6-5	CASNPNKGHTDTQYF	TGTGCCAGCAATCCGAACAAGGGACACACAGATACGCAGTATTTT
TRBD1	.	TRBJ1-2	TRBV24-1	CATSDTDREGRDGYTF	TGTGCCACCAGTGATACAGACAGGGAAGGTAGAGATGGCTACACCTTC
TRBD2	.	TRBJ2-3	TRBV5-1	CASSFLQSPPGGRAPDTQYF	TGCGCCAGCAGCTTTTTACAGAGCCCCCCTGGGGGGAGGGCCCCAGATACGCAGTATTTT
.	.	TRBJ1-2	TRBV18	CASSQGAVGYTF	TGTGCCAGCTCACAAGGGGCAGTTGGCTACACCTTC
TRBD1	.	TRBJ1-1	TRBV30	CAWRGQGGTEAFF	TGTGCCTGGAGGGGACAGGGCGGCACTGAAGCTTTCTTT
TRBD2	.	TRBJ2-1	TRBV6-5	CASSRGLAEHNEQFF	TGTGCCAGCAGTCGAGGACTAGCGGAGCACAATGAGCAGTTCTTC
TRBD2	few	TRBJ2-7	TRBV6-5	CASSPLGRAYEQYF	TGTGCCAGCAGCCCGTTAGGGAGGGCCTACGAGCAGTACTTC
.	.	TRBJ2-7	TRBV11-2	CASSRWSYEQYF	TGTGCCAGCAGCCGGTGGTCCTACGAGCAGTACTTC
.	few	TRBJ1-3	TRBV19	CASSPTGFKNTIYF	TGTGCCAGTAGCCCCACAGGGTTCAAAAACACCATATATTTT
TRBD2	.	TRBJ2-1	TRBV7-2	CASSLGVAGVNEQFF	TGTGCCAGCAGCTTGGGGGTAGCGGGAGTCAATGAGCAGTTCTTC
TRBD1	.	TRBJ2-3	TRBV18	CASTDRGTDTQYF	TGTGCCAGCACGGACAGGGGGACAGATACGCAGTATTTT
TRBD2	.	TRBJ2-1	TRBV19	CASPLGSASGMSYNEQFF	TGTGCCAGCCCCCTGGGGTCCGCTAGCGGGATGTCCTACAATGAGCAGTTCTTC